This T cell receptor beta chain was retrieved from a study of T cell responses to AZD1222 COVID-19 vaccine. Background on the study: Second-dose timings of about 4 or about 12 weeks were pooled.

Study-wide findings and caveats: Of the AZD1222 recipients, only six were seropositive at baseline. Females made up more of the donors, who were largely white British, and clonal diversity may have come out too low. Spike-specific TCRs gained breadth and depth after people received two AZD1222 doses.

Here immunoSEQ multiplex PCR was the method, and the copy in TCRdb shows in-frame clones only, minus some. The table shows about 120,000 clones, with more than 85% occurring only once. For this clone: Its specificity is not known.

The CDR3 is 11 amino acids. The V gene lost 2 bases and the J gene lost 6 bases, with 5 bases spanning the gap. Sequencing used peripheral blood, obtained on day 0 of AZD1222 vaccination. The chain carries TRBV12-3 or TRBV12-4 and TRBJ2-7; D not certain. The sequence came from an adult in good health. The CDR3 sequence: CASSLMSEQYF. CDR3 nucleotide sequence: TGTGCCAGCAGTTTAATGTCCGAGCAGTACTTC.